One and the same sample provided the 13 T cell receptor beta chains below, sequenced in a study of blood T cell repertoires in COVID-19. Only in-frame clones appear in the TCRdb table, and some are missing; sequencing was by immunoSEQ multiplex PCR. Among over 200,000 clones, about 89% were seen once, and the ten largest hold around 9.5%. Input material: peripheral blood. These receptors were obtained from a man in his forties who had recovered from COVID-19.

V is TRBV7-9 and J is TRBJ1-2, with D possibly matching TRBD1 (5 bases). CDR1 SEHNR and CDR2 FQNEAQ come from the germline V gene (reference sequence). Trimming stripped 1 base from V and 4 bases from J, with 13 bases between. The CDR3 contains 15 residues. This chain's CDR3 is CASSLVMGGVYGYTF. As DNA, the CDR3 is TGTGCCAGCAGCTTAGTAATGGGGGGAGTCTATGGCTACACCTTC.

V usage is TRBV10-3 and J usage is TRBJ2-7; 9 bases are shared with TRBD1. Germline V CDR1 and CDR2: ENHRY, SYGVKD. The CDR3 has 13 amino acids. V shed 6 bases, J shed 5 bases, and the junction held 5 bases outside the gene matches. The CDR3 sequence: CAISSGTGNEQYF. The CDR3 DNA is TGTGCCATCAGCTCCGGGACAGGGAACGAGCAGTACTTC.

V and J are TRBV6-2 or TRBV6-3 and TRBJ2-1, with unresolved D. This CDR3 region has 15 residues. CDR1 and CDR2 (germline): MNHEY, SVGEGT. Trimming took 4 bases from V and 1 from J, leaving 11 bases between them. The DNA of the CDR3 is TGTGCCAGCAGTTCCCTGAGGAGTTCCTACAATGAGCAGTTCTTC. Translated: CASSSLRSSYNEQFF.

CDR3 amino acids: CASSPLPSGRAVEQFF. The CDR3 DNA sequence: TGCGCCAGCAGTCCCCTTCCTAGCGGGAGGGCCGTTGAGCAGTTCTTC. This chain links TRBV23-1 with TRBJ2-1; 12 bases are a match to TRBD2. TRBV23-1 is an ORF; its function is uncertain. Trimming at V came to 4 bases and at J to 9 bases, leaving 10 bases not matched to a gene. CDR3 size: 16 residues.

V gene TRBV5-4 combines with J gene TRBJ2-1; TRBD1 matches 11 bases. V trimming: 3 bases; J trimming: 7 bases; junction bases outside the gene matches: 3. Germline CDR1 reads SGHNT; CDR2 reads YYREEE (reference sequence). This CDR3 is 14 amino acids long. The CDR3 nucleotides are TGTGCCAGCAGCTGGAGGGACAGGGGGAATGAGCAGTTCTTC. Translating gives CASSWRDRGNEQFF.

The chain combines TRBV6-5 with TRBJ2-2; 10 nucleotides align to TRBD1. The junction had 3 bases not matched to a gene; V was cut back by 2 bases and J by 6 bases. CDR1 MNHEY and CDR2 SVGAGI come from the germline V gene. This CDR3 has 15 amino acids. The CDR3 nucleotides are TGTGCCAGCAGTTACAGGACAGGGGGGTCCGGGGAGCTGTTTTTT. It translates to CASSYRTGGSGELFF.

The rearrangement links TRBV27 to TRBJ2-1; D gene uncertain. V dropped 11 bases and J dropped 6 bases, with 11 bases sitting between them. The CDR3 runs 11 residues. Looked up from germline, CDR1 is MNHEY and CDR2 is SMNVEV (reference sequence). CDR3 amino acids: CAPTPPNEQFF. The CDR3 DNA sequence: TGTGCCCCTACCCCGCCCAATGAGCAGTTCTTC.

The chain links TRBV11-2 to TRBJ2-3; D perhaps matches TRBD2 (5 bases). V lost 5 bases and J 14 bases, leaving 14 bases between the germline ends. The CDR3 is made up of 11 amino acids. CDR1 and CDR2 from the germline V gene are SGHAT and FQNNGV. The chain's CDR3 is CASSPGVYTYF. The CDR3 DNA follows: TGTGCCAGCAGCCCCGGGGTCTATACGTATTTT. Full variable domain (outside the CDR3, taken from reference TRBV11-2 and TRBJ2-3): EAGVAQSPRYKIIEKRQSVAFWCNPISGHATLYWYQQILGQGPKLLIQFQNNGVVDDSQLPKDRFSAERLKGVDSTLKIQPAKLEDSAVYLCASSPGVYTYFGPGTRLTVL.

The chain uses TRBV5-1 and TRBJ2-2, with D hard to call. There are 15 residues in the CDR3. V was clipped by 2 bases and J by 0 bases, with 8 bases between them. Germline V gene data show CDR1 as SGHRS and CDR2 as YFSETQ. CDR3: CASSLKASNTGELFF. The CDR3, as DNA: TGCGCCAGCAGCTTAAAAGCTTCGAACACCGGGGAGCTGTTTTTT.

Concerning this clone: Distinct nucleotide sequences in the sample also encode this CDR3. The rearrangement joins TRBV12-3 or TRBV12-4 to TRBJ2-1; 10 bases fit TRBD1. The CDR3 is 13 amino acids. V lost 8 bases to trimming and J lost 3 bases; unmatched junction nucleotides: 1. The CDR3 sequence is CASRDRGYNEQFF. The CDR3 DNA follows: TGTGCCAGCCGGGACAGGGGCTACAATGAGCAGTTCTTC.

The chain carries TRBV5-1 and TRBJ1-1; no clear D. V was cut by 7 bases and J by 0 bases, with 10 bases left in between. The CDR3 consists of 13 residues. Germline CDR1 reads SGHRS; CDR2 reads YFSETQ. CDR3 sequence: CASRREMNTEAFF. DNA of the CDR3: TGCGCCAGCCGGAGGGAAATGAACACTGAAGCTTTCTTT.

The chain combines TRBV19 with TRBJ2-3; weak D call: TRBD2 (5 bases). This CDR3 spans 18 amino acids. The V end was cut by 4 bases, the J end by 3 bases, with 23 bases between. The germline CDR1 and CDR2 sequences are LNHDA and SQIVND (reference sequence). The CDR3 region is CASSSRRLRRGPTDTQYF. CDR3 DNA sequence: TGTGCCAGTAGTAGTCGCAGGCTGCGAAGAGGGCCGACAGATACGCAGTATTTT.

This clone was detected once. This chain connects TRBV10-3 to TRBJ1-1; 9 positions match TRBD1. This CDR3 has 17 residues. V trimming: 1 base; J trimming: 4 bases; junction bases outside the gene matches: 10. Looked up from germline, CDR1 is ENHRY and CDR2 is SYGVKD. CDR3 sequence reads: CAISEFRDRVVGTEAFF. In DNA, the CDR3 is TGTGCCATCAGTGAGTTCAGGGACAGGGTCGTCGGCACTGAAGCTTTCTTT.